These 8 T cell receptor beta chains were all obtained from the same sample, sequenced in a study of blood T cell repertoires in COVID-19. The assay was immunoSEQ multiplex PCR, and TCRdb's table has in-frame clones only and misses some. The sample carries 40,000 to 55,000 clones, approximately 82% recorded once. The sample comprised peripheral blood. Receptors were obtained from a human donor in a cohort sampled during active COVID-19.

The V gene is TRBV10-3, the J gene TRBJ2-5; possibly TRBD1 for D (6 bases). Germline V gene sequence: CDR1 ENHRY, CDR2 SYGVKD. Trimming removed 6 bases at V and 5 bases at J, with 13 bases between. This CDR3 contains 13 residues. The CDR3 loop reads CAIRRGLGETQYF. CDR3 sequence (DNA): TGTGCCATCAGGAGGGGGTTGGGGGAGACCCAGTACTTC.

The V and J genes are TRBV24-1 and TRBJ2-1, with 13 positions matching TRBD2. Looked up from germline, CDR1 is KGHDR and CDR2 is SFDVKD. The ends lost 7 bases at V and 6 bases at J; junction bases unmatched: 5. The CDR3 runs to 15 residues. CDR3 bases: TGTGCCACCAGGGGGGGGACTAGCGGGACCAATGAGCAGTTCTTC. It encodes CATRGGTSGTNEQFF.

The V gene is TRBV19, the J gene TRBJ2-5, with 8 bases fitting TRBD1. V lost 3 bases to trimming and J lost 0 bases; unmatched junction nucleotides: 0. CDR1 is LNHDA, CDR2 SQIVND, per germline (reference sequence). The CDR3 consists of 14 residues. In DNA, the CDR3 is TGTGCCAGTAGTATGGACAGGGACCAAGAGACCCAGTACTTC. This gives the protein CASSMDRDQETQYF.

The rearrangement joins TRBV27 to TRBJ2-1, with 7 bases identical to TRBD2. The CDR3 totals 16 residues. Unmatched junction bases numbered 12, after V lost 6 bases and J lost 4 bases. The germline V gene encodes CDR1 MNHEY and CDR2 SMNVEV (reference sequence). CDR3 sequence (DNA): TGTGCCAGCAGCATCCGCGGGAGAGTAGGTTACAATGAGCAGTTCTTC. Its protein is CASSIRGRVGYNEQFF.

This clone was observed a few times. The DNA of the CDR3 is TGTGCCAGCAGCCAAGATTTGGGGGGTTCGGTGGCTTTCTTT. Translated, it gives CASSQDLGGSVAFF. This chain links TRBV3-1 (or the pseudogene TRBV3-2) with TRBJ1-1, with D possibly TRBD1 on 5 matching bases. Per germline, CDR1 LGHDT and CDR2 YNNKEL (reference sequence). V lost 0 bases and J lost 11, with 16 bases in between. The CDR3 is 14 residues long.

This sequence joins TRBV10-3 and TRBJ2-1; 8 bases are a match to TRBD2. The V gene's germline CDR1 is ENHRY and CDR2 SYGVKD. The CDR3 has 14 residues. V was pared by 4 bases and J by 4 bases, with 3 bases of the junction left unmatched. In nucleotides, the CDR3 is TGTGCCATCAGTGCGAGCGGGGGATACAATGAGCAGTTCTTC. Protein product: CAISASGGYNEQFF.

The J gene is TRBJ2-5, the V gene TRBV11-1, with a weak D call TRBD2 (5 bases). V was shortened by 6 bases and J by 2 bases, with 16 bases between the two germline ends. The CDR3 length is 15 residues. Per germline, CDR1 SGHAT and CDR2 FQDESV (reference sequence). Here the CDR3 reads CASSSSLALQETQYF. DNA of the CDR3: TGTGCCAGCAGTTCATCCTTAGCGTTACAAGAGACCCAGTACTTC.

This chain joins TRBV5-1 and TRBJ2-2, with TRBD2 identical over 8 bases. Germline V gene sequence: CDR1 SGHRS, CDR2 YFSETQ. V shed 5 bases, J shed 7 bases, and the junction held 13 bases outside the gene matches. The CDR3 has 16 amino acids. CDR3 amino acids: CASRSLAGGTVGELFF. CDR3 nucleotide sequence: TGCGCCAGCAGATCTCTGGCGGGAGGTACGGTCGGGGAGCTGTTTTTT.